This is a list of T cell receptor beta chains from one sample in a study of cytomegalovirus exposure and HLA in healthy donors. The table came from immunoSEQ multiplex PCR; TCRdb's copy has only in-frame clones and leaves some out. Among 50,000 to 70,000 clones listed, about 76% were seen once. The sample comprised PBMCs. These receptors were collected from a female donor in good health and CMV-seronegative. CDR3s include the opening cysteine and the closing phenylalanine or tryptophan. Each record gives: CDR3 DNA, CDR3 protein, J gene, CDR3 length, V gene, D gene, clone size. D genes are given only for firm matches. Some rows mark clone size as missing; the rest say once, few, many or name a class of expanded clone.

TGTGCCAGTAGCCCCCGCGGGGAATCTAATGAAAAACTGTTTTTT	CASSPRGESNEKLFF	TRBJ1-4	15	TRBV19	NA	NA
TGTGCCAGCAGTCGAACAGGGTTGAGCACAGATACGCAGTATTTT	CASSRTGLSTDTQYF	TRBJ2-3	15	TRBV11-2	NA	NA
TGCGCCAGCAGCAACCCAACGCGGTCCGAGCAGTACTTC	CASSNPTRSEQYF	TRBJ2-7	13	TRBV5-1	NA	NA
TGTGCCAGCAGCTCCCTGGACAGGGATACTGAAGCTTTCTTT	CASSSLDRDTEAFF	TRBJ1-1	14	TRBV4-2	TRBD1	few
TGTGCCAGCTCACCGCTCAGGGAAGCTGACGGCTACACCTTC	CASSPLREADGYTF	TRBJ1-2	14	TRBV18	NA	once
TGTGCCAGCAGCTCTCAACCCAGGACTAGCGGGGGCACCGCGGCTGATACGCAGTATTTT	CASSSQPRTSGGTAADTQYF	TRBJ2-3	20	TRBV12-1	NA	NA
TGTGCCAGCAACACTGGACTAGCGGGTGAGCAGTTCTTC	CASNTGLAGEQFF	TRBJ2-1	13	TRBV28	TRBD2	NA
TGTGCCAGCAGCTTCGTCGGGACCGGGGAGCTGTTTTTT	CASSFVGTGELFF	TRBJ2-2	13	TRBV5-8	NA	NA
TGTGCCAGCAGCAAATCCATAAACAGGGGGCCCGATTCACCCCTCCACTTT	CASSKSINRGPDSPLHF	TRBJ1-6	17	TRBV21-1	NA	few
TGCGCCAGCAGCCTTGGGCTAGCGGGAGCCTACGAGCAGTACTTC	CASSLGLAGAYEQYF	TRBJ2-7	15	TRBV4-3	TRBD2	NA
TGTGCCAGCAGCTCGACCTACAGGGTCGGGCGAGAGACCCAGTACTTC	CASSSTYRVGRETQYF	TRBJ2-5	16	TRBV5-8	NA	NA
TGTGCCAGCAGTCAAGACAGGTTGAACACTGAAGCTTTCTTT	CASSQDRLNTEAFF	TRBJ1-1	14	TRBV7-2	NA	NA
TGCGCCAGCAGCCAAGATGGCGGGGGGGAGGTGGAGACCCAGTACTTC	CASSQDGGGEVETQYF	TRBJ2-5	16	TRBV4-1	TRBD2	NA
TGTGCCAGCAGTTTTAGGGCGGGACAGGACTCCTACGAGCAGTACTTC	CASSFRAGQDSYEQYF	TRBJ2-7	16	TRBV28	TRBD1	NA
TGCGCCAGCAGCTTGGCTACCGGACAGGGGATGTACGAGCAGTACTTC	CASSLATGQGMYEQYF	TRBJ2-7	16	TRBV5-1	TRBD1	NA
TGTGCCAGCAGCCCTTTACTAGCGGGGTACAATGAGCAGTTCTTC	CASSPLLAGYNEQFF	TRBJ2-1	15	TRBV28	TRBD2	NA
TGCGCCAGCGGGACGGGAGGGCCGATAGATACGCAGTATTTT	CASGTGGPIDTQYF	TRBJ2-3	14	TRBV5-1	TRBD2	NA